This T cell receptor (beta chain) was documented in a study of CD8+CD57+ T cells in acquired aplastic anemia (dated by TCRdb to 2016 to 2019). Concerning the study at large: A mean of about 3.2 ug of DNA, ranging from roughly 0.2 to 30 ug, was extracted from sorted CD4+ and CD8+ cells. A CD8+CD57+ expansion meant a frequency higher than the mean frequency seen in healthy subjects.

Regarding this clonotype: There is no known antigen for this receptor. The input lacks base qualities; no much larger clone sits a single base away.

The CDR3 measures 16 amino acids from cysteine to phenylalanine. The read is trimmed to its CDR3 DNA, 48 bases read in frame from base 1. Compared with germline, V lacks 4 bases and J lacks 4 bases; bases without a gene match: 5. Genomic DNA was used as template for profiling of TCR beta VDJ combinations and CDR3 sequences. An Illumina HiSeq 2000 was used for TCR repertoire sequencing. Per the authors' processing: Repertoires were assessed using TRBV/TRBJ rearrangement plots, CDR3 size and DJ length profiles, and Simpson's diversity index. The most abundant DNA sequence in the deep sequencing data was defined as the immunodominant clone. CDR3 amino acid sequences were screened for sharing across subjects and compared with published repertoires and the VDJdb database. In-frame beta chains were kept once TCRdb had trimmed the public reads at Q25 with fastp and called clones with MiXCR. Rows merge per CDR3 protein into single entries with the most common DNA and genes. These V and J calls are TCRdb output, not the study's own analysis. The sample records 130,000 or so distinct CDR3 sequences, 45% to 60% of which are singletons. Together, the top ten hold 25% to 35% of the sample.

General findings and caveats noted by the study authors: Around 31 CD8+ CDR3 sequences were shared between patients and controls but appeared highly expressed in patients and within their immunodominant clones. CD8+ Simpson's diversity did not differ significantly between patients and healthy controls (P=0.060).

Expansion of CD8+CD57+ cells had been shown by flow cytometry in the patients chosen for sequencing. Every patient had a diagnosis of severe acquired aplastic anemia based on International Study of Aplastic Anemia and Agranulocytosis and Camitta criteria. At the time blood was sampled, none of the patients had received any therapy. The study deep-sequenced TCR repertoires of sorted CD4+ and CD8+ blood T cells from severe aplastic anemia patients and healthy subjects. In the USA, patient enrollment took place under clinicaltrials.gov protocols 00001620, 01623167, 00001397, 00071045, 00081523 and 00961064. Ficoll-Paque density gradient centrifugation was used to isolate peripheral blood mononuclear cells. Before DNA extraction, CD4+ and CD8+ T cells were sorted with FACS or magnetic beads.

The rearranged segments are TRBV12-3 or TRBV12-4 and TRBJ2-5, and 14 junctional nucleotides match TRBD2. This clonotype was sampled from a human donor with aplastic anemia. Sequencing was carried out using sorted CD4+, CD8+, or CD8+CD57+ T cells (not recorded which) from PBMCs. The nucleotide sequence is TGTGCCAGCAGTTCGGGAGGACTAGCGGGGGGAGAGACCCAGTACTTC. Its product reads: CASSSGGLAGGETQYF.